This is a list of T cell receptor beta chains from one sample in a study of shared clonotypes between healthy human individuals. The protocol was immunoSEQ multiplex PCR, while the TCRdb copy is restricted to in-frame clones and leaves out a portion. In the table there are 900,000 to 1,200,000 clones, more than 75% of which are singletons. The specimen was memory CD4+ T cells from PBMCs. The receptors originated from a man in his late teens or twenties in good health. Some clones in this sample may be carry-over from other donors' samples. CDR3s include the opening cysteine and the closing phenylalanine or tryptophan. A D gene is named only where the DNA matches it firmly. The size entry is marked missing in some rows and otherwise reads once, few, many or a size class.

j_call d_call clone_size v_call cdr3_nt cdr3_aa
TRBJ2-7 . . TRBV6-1 TGTGCCAGCAGTGAAGCGCGGGCCTCCTACGAGCAGTACTTC CASSEARASYEQYF
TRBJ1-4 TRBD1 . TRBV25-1 TGTGCCAGCAGTGACTCTGGACAGGGAAGCGAAAAACTGTTTTTT CASSDSGQGSEKLFF
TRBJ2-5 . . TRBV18 TGTGCCAGCTCACAAGACAGTCTAGGTCAAGAGACCCAGTACTTC CASSQDSLGQETQYF
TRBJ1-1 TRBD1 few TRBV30 TGTGCCTGGAACAGGGGGTACACTGAAGCTTTCTTT CAWNRGYTEAFF
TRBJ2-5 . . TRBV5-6 TGTGCCAGCAGTGTCGAGGGGCTTGAGACCCAGTACTTC CASSVEGLETQYF
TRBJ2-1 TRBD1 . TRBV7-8 TGTGCCAGCATCCCAGGGGGAAGCTCCTACAATGAGCAGTTCTTC CASIPGGSSYNEQFF
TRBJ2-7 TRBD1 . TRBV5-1 TGCGCCAGCAGCTTGGGCTCAGGGGGCTTGTACGTGACCTACGAGCAGTACTTC CASSLGSGGLYVTYEQYF
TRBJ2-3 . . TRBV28 TGTGCCAGCAGTAAGGGACGGACACGCACAGATACGCAGTATTTT CASSKGRTRTDTQYF
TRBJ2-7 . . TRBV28 TGTGCCAGCATCGACAGATACTACGAGCAGTACTTC CASIDRYYEQYF
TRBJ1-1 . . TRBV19 TGTGCCAGTAGTGATTGGGCAGGGGTTCGTACTGAAGCTTTCTTT CASSDWAGVRTEAFF
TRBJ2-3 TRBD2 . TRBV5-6 TGTGCCAGCAGCTGGGCCGGGGGGAGCGCTACGCAGTATTTT CASSWAGGSATQYF
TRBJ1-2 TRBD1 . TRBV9 TGTGCCAGCAGCCCCCGGACAGGGGGCTATGGCTACACCTTC CASSPRTGGYGYTF
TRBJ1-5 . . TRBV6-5 TGTGCCAGCAGGGGGCTCGCTAGCAATCAGCCCCAGCATTTT CASRGLASNQPQHF
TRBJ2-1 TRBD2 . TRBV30 TGTGCCTGGAGTGTACTCGGGAGGGCATATGAGCAGTTCTTC CAWSVLGRAYEQFF
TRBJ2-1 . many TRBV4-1 TGCGCCAGCCAGCGCGCGGGCTCCTACAATGAGCAGTTCTTC CASQRAGSYNEQFF
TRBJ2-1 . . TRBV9 TGTGCCAGCAGCGTAGCTCCGACAGCAAGCTCCTACAATGAGCAGTTCTTC CASSVAPTASSYNEQFF
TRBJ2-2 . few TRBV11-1 TGTGCCAGCAGCTTAGGGTCAAACACCGGGGAGCTGTTTTTT CASSLGSNTGELFF
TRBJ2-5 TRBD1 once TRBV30 TGTGCCTGGAGCGGGACAGGGATAGGGGAGACCCAGTACTTC CAWSGTGIGETQYF